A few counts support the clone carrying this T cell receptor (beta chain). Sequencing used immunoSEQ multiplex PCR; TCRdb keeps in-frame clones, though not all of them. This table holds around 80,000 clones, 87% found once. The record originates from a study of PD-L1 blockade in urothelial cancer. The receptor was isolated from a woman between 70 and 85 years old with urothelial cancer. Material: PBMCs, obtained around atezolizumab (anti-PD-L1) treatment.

The CDR3 nucleotides read TGTGCCTGGATGCGCCAGGGGGCGCGGTGGGAGACCCAGTACTTC. Amino acid sequence: CAWMRQGARWETQYF. The chain links TRBV30 to TRBJ2-5; 8 positions match TRBD1. The CDR3 extends over 15 amino acids. Germline CDR1 is GTSNPN and CDR2 is SVGIG (reference sequence). V trimming: 4 bases; J trimming: 5 bases; junction bases outside the gene matches: 12.